The clone carrying this T cell receptor (beta chain) was seen only once. Its specificity is not known. This entry is derived from a study of a mutant IDH1 vaccine in newly diagnosed glioma. In the study overall: The study started vaccination 4-6 weeks after radiotherapy alone, or with temozolomide cycles. Patients previously underwent radiotherapy, temozolomide, or both, and most underwent both. General study findings and limits: Patients showed vaccine-induced immune responses at a rate of around 93%.

Libraries were prepared by immunoSEQ multiplex PCR; TCRdb keeps only in-frame clonotypes and omits some of them. The sample has more than 35,000 clones; 81% are singletons. The CDR3 covers 13 residues. Germline CDR1 is LGHNA and CDR2 is YSLEER. The V end lost 0 bases, the J end lost 3 bases, and 5 bases lay between the germline ends. Time point meaning: week 23, last vaccination. With topical imiquimod, each dose of the vaccine consisted of 300 ug of mutant IDH1 20-mer peptide. Donor tumors were new WHO grade 3 or 4 IDH1-mutant, ATRX-lost astrocytomas. The TCR comes from a man in his forties with glioma. The V and J genes are TRBV4-3 and TRBJ1-2, with no clear D. This material consisted of PBMCs, taken from a glioma patient whose treatment included an IDH1 peptide vaccine. The CDR3 protein is CASSQDPDYGYTF. DNA of the CDR3: TGCGCCAGCAGCCAAGATCCAGACTATGGCTACACCTTC.